The entry below gives a single TCR beta chain sequence along with its context. This CDR3 is built from 15 residues. Trimming stripped 4 bases from V and 6 bases from J, with 15 bases between. Germline assignment: CDR1 MGHDK and CDR2 SYGVNS. The data are from a study of cytomegalovirus exposure and HLA in healthy donors. The PCR used 60 Vbeta and 13 Jbeta primers. Clones were read by immunoSEQ multiplex PCR, and TCRdb kept only the in-frame ones, dropping some. Here the sample spans some 110,000 clones, approximately 70% being singletons. This chain links TRBV25-1 with TRBJ1-4, with D perhaps matching TRBD1 (5 bases). The specimen sequenced was PBMCs. This receptor was identified in a man aged 25-40 years in good health and CMV-seropositive. The CDR3 DNA follows: TGTGCCAGCAGTGGGTACAGTTGGGGCGATGAAAAACTGTTTTTT. Residues: CASSGYSWGDEKLFF.